A single sample gave rise to the 2 T cell receptor beta chains below, sequenced in a study of T cells in localized non-small cell lung cancer. Some clones are missing from TCRdb's copy, which holds only in-frame ones; the method was immunoSEQ multiplex PCR. The sample carries tens of thousands of clones, approximately 84% recorded once. Sample: peripheral blood, taken before any cancer treatment. Receptor source: a female donor aged 60 or older with stage I lung adenocarcinoma.

V usage is TRBV5-6 and J usage is TRBJ1-2, with TRBD1 as a possible D gene (6 bases). This CDR3 comprises 15 residues. Germline V gene data show CDR1 as SGHDT and CDR2 as YYEEEE. The ends were cut back, 5 bases at V and 0 bases at J, with 14 bases in the middle. CDR3 DNA sequence: TGTGCCAGCAGTCTGACAGGATCTTCTAACTATGGCTACACCTTC. This gives the protein CASSLTGSSNYGYTF. The whole variable domain, filled in from reference TRBV5-6 and TRBJ1-2, reads DAGVTQSPTHLIKTRGQQVTLRCSPKSGHDTVSWYQQALGQGPQFIFQYYEEEERQRGNFPDRFSGHQFPNYSSELNVNALLLGDSALYLCASSLTGSSNYGYTFGSGTRLTVV.

The chain carries TRBV30 and TRBJ2-5, with D possibly being TRBD1 (5 bases). Germline values: CDR1 GTSNPN, CDR2 SVGIG (reference sequence). The CDR3 runs 15 residues. The germline V and J ends were trimmed by 0 bases and 0 bases, with 11 bases remaining between them. The CDR3 DNA sequence: TGTGCCTGGAGTGTACTCGACAGCAACCAAGAGACCCAGTACTTC. Translating gives CAWSVLDSNQETQYF.